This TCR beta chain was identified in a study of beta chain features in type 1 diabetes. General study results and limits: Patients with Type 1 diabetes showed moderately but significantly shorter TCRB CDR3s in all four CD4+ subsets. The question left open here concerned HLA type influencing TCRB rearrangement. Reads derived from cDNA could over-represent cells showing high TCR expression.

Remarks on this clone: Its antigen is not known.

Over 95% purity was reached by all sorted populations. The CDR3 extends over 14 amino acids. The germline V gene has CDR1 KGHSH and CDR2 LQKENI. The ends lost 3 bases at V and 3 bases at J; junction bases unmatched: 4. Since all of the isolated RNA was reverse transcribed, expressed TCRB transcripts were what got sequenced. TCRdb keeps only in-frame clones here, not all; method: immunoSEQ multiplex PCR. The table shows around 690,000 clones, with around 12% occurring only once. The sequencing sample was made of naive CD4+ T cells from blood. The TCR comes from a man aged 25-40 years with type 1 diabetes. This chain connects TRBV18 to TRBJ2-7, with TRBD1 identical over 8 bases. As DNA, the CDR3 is TGTGCCAGCTCACCGGGACAGGTAATCTACGAGCAGTACTTC. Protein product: CASSPGQVIYEQYF.